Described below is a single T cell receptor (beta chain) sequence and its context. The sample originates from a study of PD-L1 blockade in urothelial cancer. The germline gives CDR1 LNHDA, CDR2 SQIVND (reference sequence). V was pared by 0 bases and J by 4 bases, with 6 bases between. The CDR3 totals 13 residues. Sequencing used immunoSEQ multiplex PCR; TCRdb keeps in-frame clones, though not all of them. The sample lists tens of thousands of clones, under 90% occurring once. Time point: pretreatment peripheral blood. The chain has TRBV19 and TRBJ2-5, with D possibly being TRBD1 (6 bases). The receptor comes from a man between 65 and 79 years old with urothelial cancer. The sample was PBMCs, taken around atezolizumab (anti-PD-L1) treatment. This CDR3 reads CASSIDRGETQYF. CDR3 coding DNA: TGTGCCAGTAGTATAGACAGGGGAGAGACCCAGTACTTC.